The 28 T cell receptor beta chains given below trace back to one sample, sequenced in a study of beta chain features in type 1 diabetes. Study outcomes and limitations: Shorter TCRB CDR3s, moderately but significantly so, were found in Type 1 diabetes patients in all four CD4+ subsets.

Antigen specificity for these receptors is unknown. Expressed TCRB transcripts were sequenced, since all the RNA that had been isolated was reverse transcribed. Libraries were prepared by immunoSEQ multiplex PCR; TCRdb keeps only in-frame clonotypes and omits some of them. The data contain hundreds of thousands of clones, around 15% of them singletons. Sequencing was done on a sample of naive CD4+ T cells from blood. These receptors were taken from a young man with type 1 diabetes.

As DNA, the CDR3 is TGTGCCAGCTCACCAAGGACAGACAGGATAAATGAGCAGTTCTTC. Encoded protein: CASSPRTDRINEQFF. The V call is TRBV18, the J call TRBJ2-1; possibly TRBD1 for D (6 bases). V was trimmed by 2 bases and J by 7 bases, leaving 15 bases between them. This CDR3 region has 15 residues. CDR1 is KGHSH and CDR2 is LQKENI in the germline V gene.

This clone was seen more than once but under ten times. The chain joins TRBV14 to TRBJ1-4; D may be TRBD1 (6 bases). The CDR3 has 15 amino acids. The ends were cut back, 4 bases at V and 5 bases at J, with 14 bases in the middle. From germline, CDR1 is SGHDN and CDR2 FVKESK. CDR3 in amino acids: CASSPRSGANEKLFF. The CDR3 DNA follows: TGTGCCAGCAGCCCCCGGTCGGGGGCGAATGAAAAACTGTTTTTT.

This chain uses TRBV30 with TRBJ1-1; D is perhaps TRBD1 (6 bases). Germline lookup yields CDR1 GTSNPN and CDR2 SVGIG (reference sequence). This CDR3 has 13 residues. Trimming took off 4 bases at V and 9 bases at J, with 18 bases between the two ends. The CDR3 region is CAWIVLRGFKAFF. Written as DNA, the CDR3 is TGTGCCTGGATTGTGCTCAGGGGATTCAAAGCTTTCTTT.

This sequence joins TRBV27 and TRBJ1-4; possible D gene TRBD1, 5 bases. V was clipped by 2 bases and J by 8 bases, with 9 bases between them. CDR1 is MNHEY and CDR2 is SMNVEV in the germline V gene (reference sequence). This CDR3 spans 13 amino acids. The CDR3 loop is CASSLGTSEKLFF. As DNA, the CDR3 is TGTGCCAGCAGTTTAGGGACGTCGGAAAAACTGTTTTTT.

The CDR3 region has the DNA TGTGCCAGCTCACCAGTTGCTGGGGAGCTGTTTTTT. Its protein is CASSPVAGELFF. The chain couples TRBV18 to TRBJ2-2; no clear D gene. CDR1 and CDR2 from the germline V gene are KGHSH and LQKENI. This CDR3 is built from 12 residues. V dropped 2 bases and J dropped 8 bases, with 6 bases sitting between them.

This clone has just a few counts. The V call is TRBV21-1, the J call TRBJ2-2. TRBV21-1 is an annotated pseudogene. The CDR3 is made up of 15 amino acids. CDR3 residues: CASSNYDQFSGELFF. CDR3 DNA sequence: TGTGCCAGCAGCAACTATGACCAGTTCTCCGGGGAGCTGTTTTTT.

This clone was detected a few times. The chain links TRBV30 to TRBJ1-3, with D unclear. Germline V gene lookup returns CDR1 GTSNPN and CDR2 SVGIG (reference sequence). V lost 3 bases, J lost 2 bases, and 5 bases lay in between. This CDR3 spans 12 amino acids. The CDR3 sequence: CAWRTTGNTIYF. The CDR3 DNA sequence: TGTGCCTGGAGGACGACTGGAAACACCATATATTTT. The full variable domain, its missing parts supplied by reference TRBV30 and TRBJ1-3, is SQTIHQWPATLVQPVGSPLSLECTVEGTSNPNLYWYRQAAGRGLQLLFYSVGIGQISSEVPQNLSASRPQDRQFILSSKKLLLSDSGFYLCAWRTTGNTIYFGEGSWLTVV.

V gene TRBV7-9 combines with J gene TRBJ2-3; the D is unclear. The CDR3 runs to 15 residues. With 7 bases removed from V and 0 bases from J, the gap between germline ends came to 14 bases. Germline CDR1 SEHNR, CDR2 FQNEAQ (reference sequence). DNA of the CDR3: TGTGCCAGCACCTATATATCCGCTAGCACAGATACGCAGTATTTT. Encoded protein: CASTYISASTDTQYF.

The chain links TRBV28 to TRBJ1-6, with TRBD1 as a possible D gene (5 bases). CDR3 size: 14 residues. Germline values: CDR1 MDHEN, CDR2 SYDVKM. Trimming removed 5 bases from V and 19 bases from J, with 24 bases in between. The CDR3 protein is CASSGPPPDTFCHF. CDR3 in DNA: TGTGCCAGCAGTGGACCCCCCCCGGACACTTTTTGTCACTTT. Full variable domain (remainder filled in from reference TRBV28 and TRBJ1-6): DVKVTQSSRYLVKRTGEKVFLECVQDMDHENMFWYRQDPGLGLRLIYFSYDVKMKEKGDIPEGYSVSREKKERFSLILESASTNQTSMYLCASSGPPPDTFCHFGNGTRLTVT.

The chain links TRBV6-6 to TRBJ1-3, with no clear D. Germline V CDR1 and CDR2: MNHNY, SVGAGI (reference sequence). Trimming cost V 8 bases and J 4 bases, with 15 bases left between them. The CDR3 is 14 amino acids. The CDR3 loop reads CASGRAGSGNTIYF. In DNA, the CDR3 is TGTGCCAGCGGCCGCGCGGGATCCGGAAACACCATATATTTT.

A few counts support this clone. This rearrangement joins TRBV11-2 to TRBJ2-3, with D possibly called TRBD1 or TRBD2 (5 bases each). The V gene's germline CDR1 is SGHAT and CDR2 FQNNGV. CDR3 length equals 12 residues. V gave up 8 bases and J gave up 1 base, with 7 bases separating them. CDR3 DNA: TGTGCCAGCGGGACGGGCACAGATACGCAGTATTTT. It encodes CASGTGTDTQYF.

In this sample, this clone turned up a few times. The CDR3 loop is CASSSLYRFYNEQFF. CDR3 DNA sequence: TGTGCCAGCAGCTCCCTCTATCGGTTTTACAATGAGCAGTTCTTC. The V and J genes are TRBV7-2 and TRBJ2-1; D remains ambiguous. V was trimmed by 4 bases and J by 4 bases, leaving 14 bases between them. Germline V gene sequence: CDR1 SGHTA, CDR2 FQGNSA. The CDR3 is 15 amino acids.

This clone was counted between two and nine times. The V and J genes are TRBV5-4 and TRBJ1-5; 7 bases line up with TRBD1. V shed 4 bases and J 3 bases; nucleotides not matched to a gene: 10. Germline lookup yields CDR1 SGHNT and CDR2 YYREEE (reference sequence). There are 16 residues in the CDR3. The CDR3 DNA sequence: TGTGCCAGCAGCCGGGGGGGGACAGAGAACAATCAGCCCCAGCATTTT. Protein: CASSRGGTENNQPQHF.

This clone was picked up a small number of times. The V gene is TRBV25-1, the J gene TRBJ1-6; 7 bases match TRBD1. This CDR3 region has 15 residues. Germline assignment: CDR1 MGHDK and CDR2 SYGVNS. V shed 0 bases and J 12 bases; nucleotides not matched to a gene: 8. CDR3 DNA: TGTGCCAGCAGTGAATATATTGAGACAGGGAAACCCCTCCACTTT. Translation gives CASSEYIETGKPLHF.

The J gene is TRBJ1-1, the V gene TRBV2, with D unresolved. The CDR3 length is 13 residues. The V and J ends lost 7 bases and 2 bases respectively, with 11 bases between them. Germline CDR1 and CDR2: SNHLY and FYNNEI. CDR3 loop: CASKMESNTEAFF. The DNA of the CDR3 is TGTGCCAGCAAGATGGAGAGTAACACTGAAGCTTTCTTT.

The J gene is TRBJ1-2, the V gene TRBV6-5; D not resolved. The CDR3 totals 16 residues. Trimming pared 0 bases from V and 5 bases from J, leaving 16 bases between. Germline lookup yields CDR1 MNHEY and CDR2 SVGAGI. The CDR3 sequence is CASSYSTPTGYYGYTF. The CDR3 nucleotides read TGTGCCAGCAGTTACTCGACCCCCACTGGCTATTATGGCTACACCTTC.

This clone has only one observation. The rearrangement uses TRBV29-1 and TRBJ2-2, with 9 bases aligning to TRBD2. V lost 1 base to trimming and J lost 0 bases; unmatched junction nucleotides: 3. Germline CDR1 and CDR2: SQVTM and ANQGSEA. The CDR3 totals 16 residues. The DNA for the CDR3 is TGCAGCGTTGAAGGGGTAGCGGGGGCGAACACCGGGGAGCTGTTTTTT. It translates to CSVEGVAGANTGELFF.

This rearrangement joins TRBV5-4 to TRBJ2-1; 10 bases are a match to TRBD2. The germline CDR1 and CDR2 sequences are SGHNT and YYREEE (reference sequence). V shed 0 bases and J 7 bases; nucleotides not matched to a gene: 4. The CDR3 covers 15 residues. CDR3 sequence reads: CASSLGGLAENEQFF. As DNA, the CDR3 is TGTGCCAGCAGCTTGGGAGGACTAGCGGAGAATGAGCAGTTCTTC.

This clone was seen more than once but under ten times. This sample includes further DNA sequences coding for the same CDR3. J is TRBJ1-1 and V is TRBV30; the D is unclear. V was trimmed by 0 bases and J by 2 bases, leaving 4 bases between them. Germline V gives CDR1 GTSNPN, CDR2 SVGIG (reference sequence). The CDR3 has 12 residues. The CDR3 here is CAWSVRNTEAFF. CDR3 DNA: TGTGCCTGGAGTGTGAGAAACACTGAAGCTTTCTTT.

V and J are TRBV30 and TRBJ2-1; a possible D gene is TRBD2 (6 bases). The CDR3 contains 13 residues. Deletions cut 2 bases from V and 9 bases from J, with 14 bases between. Germline CDR1 GTSNPN, CDR2 SVGIG (reference sequence). The DNA for the CDR3 is TGTGCCTGGAGTCTGGACTATCTGACTGAGCAGTTCTTC. Translated: CAWSLDYLTEQFF.

This clone was seen a handful of times. Other DNA sequences in this sample translate to the same CDR3. J is TRBJ2-1 and V is TRBV5-1; no clear D. This CDR3 is 14 amino acids long. Germline V CDR1 and CDR2: SGHRS, YFSETQ. V dropped 4 bases and J dropped 2 bases, with 10 bases sitting between them. CDR3 sequence reads: CASSPPSAYNEQFF. CDR3 sequence (DNA): TGCGCCAGCAGCCCCCCGTCGGCCTACAATGAGCAGTTCTTC.

A word on this clone: The same CDR3 also results from other DNA sequences found in this sample. The chain combines TRBV4-1 with TRBJ1-5; no firm D call. CDR1 and CDR2 from the germline V gene are MGHRA and YSYEKL. The CDR3 length is 16 residues. The V gene lost 0 bases and the J gene lost 0 bases, with 9 bases spanning the gap. The DNA for the CDR3 is TGCGCCAGCAGCCAAGAGGGTGGGTATAGCAATCAGCCCCAGCATTTT. Translating gives CASSQEGGYSNQPQHF.

The chain has TRBV19 and TRBJ1-1, with 9 positions matching TRBD1. V lost 6 bases and J lost 4; bases outside the gene matches: 6. Germline CDR1 is LNHDA and CDR2 is SQIVND (reference sequence). The CDR3 contains 14 residues. Here the CDR3 reads CASSIQGATTEAFF. DNA for the CDR3: TGTGCCAGTAGCATACAGGGGGCGACCACTGAAGCTTTCTTT.

V and J are TRBV18 and TRBJ1-6, with TRBD1 matching 7 bases. Trimming removed 6 bases from V and 10 bases from J; junction bases left unmatched: 6. There are 13 residues in the CDR3. Germline-derived CDR1 and CDR2 are KGHSH and LQKENI. CDR3 protein: CASSLDRSSPLHF. Here the CDR3 DNA reads TGTGCCAGCTCCCTGGACAGGTCCTCACCCCTCCACTTT.

This clone was counted between two and nine times. The V gene is TRBV29-1, the J gene TRBJ1-6; possible D gene TRBD1, 5 bases. V gave up 4 bases and J gave up 7 bases, with 14 bases separating them. Per the germline V gene, CDR1 is SQVTM and CDR2 is ANQGSEA. The CDR3 sequence is 14 residues long. The CDR3 DNA reads as TGCAGCGTTGCGCTAGGGACGGAGAATTCACCCCTCCACTTT. Translation: CSVALGTENSPLHF.

This clone occurred a few times. The chain has TRBV19 and TRBJ2-6, with a weak D call TRBD1 (6 bases). This CDR3 region has 15 residues. V lost 6 bases and J lost 4, with 13 bases in between. The germline gives CDR1 LNHDA, CDR2 SQIVND (reference sequence). The CDR3 is CASRSTGTGANVLTF. The DNA of the CDR3 is TGTGCCAGTAGGTCAACAGGGACCGGGGCCAACGTCCTGACTTTC.

V gene TRBV2 combines with J gene TRBJ2-7; a weak D match, TRBD2 (5 bases). The CDR3 sequence is 14 residues long. Trimming pared 4 bases from V and 2 bases from J, leaving 12 bases between. Germline V gene data show CDR1 as SNHLY and CDR2 as FYNNEI. The DNA for the CDR3 is TGTGCCAGCAGTGTTCGGGAAGGCACCTACGAGCAGTACTTC. It translates to CASSVREGTYEQYF.

This clone was counted only a few times. V gene TRBV7-9 combines with J gene TRBJ2-3, with no clear D. Trimming stripped 5 bases from V and 2 bases from J, with 8 bases between. Germline V gene data show CDR1 as SEHNR and CDR2 as FQNEAQ (reference sequence). The CDR3 covers 13 residues. This chain's CDR3 is CASSITPTDTQYF. For the CDR3, the DNA is TGTGCCAGCAGCATCACACCCACAGATACGCAGTATTTT. Variable domain in full (rest from reference TRBV7-9 and TRBJ2-3): DTGVSQNPRHKITKRGQNVTFRCDPISEHNRLYWYRQTLGQGPEFLTYFQNEAQLEKSRLLSDRFSAERPKGSFSTLEIQRTEQGDSAMYLCASSITPTDTQYFGPGTRLTVL.